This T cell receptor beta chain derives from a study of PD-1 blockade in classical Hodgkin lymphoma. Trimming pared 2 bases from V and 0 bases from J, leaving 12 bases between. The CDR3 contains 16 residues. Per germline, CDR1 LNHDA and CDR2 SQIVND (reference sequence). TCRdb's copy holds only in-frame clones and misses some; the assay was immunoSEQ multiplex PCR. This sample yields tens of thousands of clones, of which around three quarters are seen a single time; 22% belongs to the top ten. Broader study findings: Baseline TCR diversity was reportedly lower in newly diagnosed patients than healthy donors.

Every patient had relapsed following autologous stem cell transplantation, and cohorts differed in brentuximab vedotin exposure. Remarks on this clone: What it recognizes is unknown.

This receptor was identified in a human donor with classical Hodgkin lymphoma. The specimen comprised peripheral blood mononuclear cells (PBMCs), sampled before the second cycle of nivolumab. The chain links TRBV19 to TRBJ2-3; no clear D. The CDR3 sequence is CASSIIYSLSTDTQYF. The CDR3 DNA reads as TGTGCCAGTAGTATAATCTACAGCTTGAGCACAGATACGCAGTATTTT.